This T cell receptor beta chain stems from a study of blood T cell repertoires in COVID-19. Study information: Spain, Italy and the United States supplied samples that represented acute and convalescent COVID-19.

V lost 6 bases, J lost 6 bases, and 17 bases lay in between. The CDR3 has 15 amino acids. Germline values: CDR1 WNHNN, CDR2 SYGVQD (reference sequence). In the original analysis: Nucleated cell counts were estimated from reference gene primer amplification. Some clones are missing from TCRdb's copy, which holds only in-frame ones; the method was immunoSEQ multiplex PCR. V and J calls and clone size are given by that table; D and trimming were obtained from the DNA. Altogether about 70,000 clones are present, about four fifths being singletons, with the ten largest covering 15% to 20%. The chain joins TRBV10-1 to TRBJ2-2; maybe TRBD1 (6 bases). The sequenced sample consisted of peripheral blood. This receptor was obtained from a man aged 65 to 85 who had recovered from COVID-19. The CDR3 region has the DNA TGCGCCAGCAGCGAGGGAGAACAGGGCCCCGGGGAGCTGTTTTTT. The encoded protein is CASSEGEQGPGELFF.